This TCR beta chain is from a study of blood T cell repertoires in COVID-19. Study at large: The origin of the acute and convalescent COVID-19 samples was the United States, Italy and Spain. From T cells, B-cell-depleted T cells, or PBMCs came the material, which was cDNA or gDNA.

V lost 8 bases and J 1 base, leaving 14 bases between the germline ends. Germline loops: CDR1 SNHLY, CDR2 FYNNEI. The CDR3 length is 14 residues. Source study methods: Estimated nucleated cell counts came from reference gene primer amplification. TCRdb's table, derived via immunoSEQ multiplex PCR, lists solely in-frame clones and lacks some. V, J and clone size derive from that table, while D and trimming were established from the DNA sequence. The sample shows about 150,000 clones, around four fifths of them seen only once. Specimen: peripheral blood. This chain connects TRBV2 to TRBJ1-1, with D possibly TRBD1 on 5 matching bases. The receptor was derived from a woman over 75 with COVID-19, enrolled during active disease. The CDR3 loop reads CASLFRQGNTEAFF. CDR3 nucleotides: TGTGCCAGCCTTTTTAGGCAGGGGAACACTGAAGCTTTCTTT.